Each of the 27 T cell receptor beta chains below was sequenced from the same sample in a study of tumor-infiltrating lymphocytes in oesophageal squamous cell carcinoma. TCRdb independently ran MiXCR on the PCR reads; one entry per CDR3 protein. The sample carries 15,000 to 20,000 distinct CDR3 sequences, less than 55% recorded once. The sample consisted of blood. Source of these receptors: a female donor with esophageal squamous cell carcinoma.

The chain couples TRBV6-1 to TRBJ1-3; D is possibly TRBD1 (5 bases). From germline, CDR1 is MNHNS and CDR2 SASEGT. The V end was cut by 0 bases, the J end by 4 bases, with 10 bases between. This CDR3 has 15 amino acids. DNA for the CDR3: TGTGCCAGCAGTGAAGCTCGGCAGGGAGGAAACACCATATATTTT. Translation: CASSEARQGGNTIYF.

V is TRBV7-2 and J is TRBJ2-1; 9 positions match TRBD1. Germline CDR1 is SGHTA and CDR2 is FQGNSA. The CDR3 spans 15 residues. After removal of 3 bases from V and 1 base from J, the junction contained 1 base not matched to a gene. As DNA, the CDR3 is TGTGCCAGCAGCTTGGGACAGGGTTCCTACAATGAGCAGTTCTTC. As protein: CASSLGQGSYNEQFF.

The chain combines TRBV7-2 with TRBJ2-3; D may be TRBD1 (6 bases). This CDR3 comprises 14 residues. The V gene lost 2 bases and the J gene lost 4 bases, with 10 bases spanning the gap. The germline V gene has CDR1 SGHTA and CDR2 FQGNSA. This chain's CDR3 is CASSLRTVADTQYF. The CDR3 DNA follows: TGTGCCAGCAGCTTACGGACAGTAGCAGATACGCAGTATTTT.

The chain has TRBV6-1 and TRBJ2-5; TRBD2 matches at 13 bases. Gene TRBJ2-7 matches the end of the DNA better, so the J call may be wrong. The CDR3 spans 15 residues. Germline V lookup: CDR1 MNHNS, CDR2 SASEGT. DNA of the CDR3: TGTGCCAGCAGTCAACCGGGACTAGCGGGACTCGAGCAGTACTTC. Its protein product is CASSQPGLAGLEQYF.

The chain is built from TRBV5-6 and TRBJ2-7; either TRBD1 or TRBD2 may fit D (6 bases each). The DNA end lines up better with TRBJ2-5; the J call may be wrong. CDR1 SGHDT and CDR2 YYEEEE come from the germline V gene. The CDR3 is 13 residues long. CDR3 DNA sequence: TGTGCCAGCAGCTTGGGGGGGGCAGCGACCCAGTACTTC. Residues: CASSLGGAATQYF.

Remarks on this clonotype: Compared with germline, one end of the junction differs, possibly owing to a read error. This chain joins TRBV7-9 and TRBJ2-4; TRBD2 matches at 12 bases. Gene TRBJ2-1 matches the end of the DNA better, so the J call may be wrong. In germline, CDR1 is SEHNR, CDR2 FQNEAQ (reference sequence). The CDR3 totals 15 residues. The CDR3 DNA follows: TGTGCCAGCAGCCTAGCGGGAGGGGCCCACAATGAGCAGTTCTTC. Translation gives CASSLAGGAHNEQFF.

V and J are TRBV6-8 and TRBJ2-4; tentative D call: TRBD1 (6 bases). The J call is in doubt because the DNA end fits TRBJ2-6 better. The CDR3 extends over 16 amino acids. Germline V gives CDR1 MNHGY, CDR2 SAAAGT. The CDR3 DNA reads TGTGCCAGCCTCAGGGGTCCTGTTTTTGGGGCCAACGTCCTGACTTTC. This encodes CASLRGPVFGANVLTF.

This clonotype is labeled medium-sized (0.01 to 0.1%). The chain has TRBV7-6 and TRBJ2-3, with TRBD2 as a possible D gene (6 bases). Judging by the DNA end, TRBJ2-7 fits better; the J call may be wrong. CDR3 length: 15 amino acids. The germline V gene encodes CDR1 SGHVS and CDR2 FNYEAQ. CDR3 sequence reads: CASSLVGLGSGEQYF. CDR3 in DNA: TGTGCCAGCAGCTTAGTGGGACTGGGGAGTGGGGAGCAGTACTTC.

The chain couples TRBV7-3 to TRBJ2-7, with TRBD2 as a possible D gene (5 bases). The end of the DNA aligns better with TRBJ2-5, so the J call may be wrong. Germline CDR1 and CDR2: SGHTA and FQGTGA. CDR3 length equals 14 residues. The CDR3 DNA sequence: TGTGCCAGCAGCCCTAGGGCGGGTAGCGAGACCCAGTACTTC. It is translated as CASSPRAGSETQYF.

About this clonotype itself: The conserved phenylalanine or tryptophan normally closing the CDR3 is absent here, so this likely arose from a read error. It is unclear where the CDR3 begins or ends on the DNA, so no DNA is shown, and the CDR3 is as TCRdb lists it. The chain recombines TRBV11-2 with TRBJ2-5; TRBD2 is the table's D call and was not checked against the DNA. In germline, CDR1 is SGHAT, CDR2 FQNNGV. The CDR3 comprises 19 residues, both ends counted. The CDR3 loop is CASTQGRGRSNYSPLHFGN.

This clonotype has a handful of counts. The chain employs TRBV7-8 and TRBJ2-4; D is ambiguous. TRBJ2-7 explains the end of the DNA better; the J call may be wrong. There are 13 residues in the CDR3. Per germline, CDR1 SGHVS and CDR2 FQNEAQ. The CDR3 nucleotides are TGTGCCAGCAGCTTCGACGACACCTACGAGCAGTACTTC. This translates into CASSFDDTYEQYF.

CDR3 in amino acids: CASSLEASGTYYGYTF. The CDR3 nucleotides read TGTGCCAGCAGCTTAGAGGCTTCAGGGACGTACTATGGCTACACCTTC. This rearrangement joins TRBV7-2 to TRBJ1-2; TRBD1 is a possible D gene (5 bases). The CDR3 has 16 amino acids. Germline CDR1 SGHTA, CDR2 FQGNSA. Trimming cost V 1 base and J 3 bases, with 15 bases left between them.

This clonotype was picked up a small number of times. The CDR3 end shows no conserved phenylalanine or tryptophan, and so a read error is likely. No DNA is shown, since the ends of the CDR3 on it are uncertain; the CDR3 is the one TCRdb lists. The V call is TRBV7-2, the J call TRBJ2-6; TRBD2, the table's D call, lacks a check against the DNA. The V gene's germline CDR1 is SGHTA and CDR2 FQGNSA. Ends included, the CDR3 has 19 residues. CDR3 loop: CASSLVASGRGQETQYFGA.

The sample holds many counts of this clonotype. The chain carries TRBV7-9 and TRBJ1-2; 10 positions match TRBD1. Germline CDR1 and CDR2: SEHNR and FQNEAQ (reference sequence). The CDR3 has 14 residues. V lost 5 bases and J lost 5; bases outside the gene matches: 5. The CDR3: CASSPRTGGYGYTF. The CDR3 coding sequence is TGTGCCAGCAGCCCTAGGACAGGGGGGTATGGCTACACCTTC.

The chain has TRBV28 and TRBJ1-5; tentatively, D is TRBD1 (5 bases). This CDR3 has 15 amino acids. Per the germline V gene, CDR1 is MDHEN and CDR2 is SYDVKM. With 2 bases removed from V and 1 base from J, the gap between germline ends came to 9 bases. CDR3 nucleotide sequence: TGTGCCAGCAGTTTACGGCAGGGAAGCAATCAGCCCCAGCATTTT. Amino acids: CASSLRQGSNQPQHF.

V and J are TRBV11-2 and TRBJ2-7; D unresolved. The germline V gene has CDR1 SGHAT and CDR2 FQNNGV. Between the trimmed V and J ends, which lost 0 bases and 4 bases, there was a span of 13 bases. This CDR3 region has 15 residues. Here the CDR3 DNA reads TGTGCCAGCAGCTTAGAATGGGGTCCGCTATACGAGCAGTACTTC. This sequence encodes CASSLEWGPLYEQYF.

The CDR3 DNA is TGTGCCAGCAGTGCGCAGTACACTGAAGCTTTCTTT. Its translation: CASSAQYTEAFF. The genes are TRBV25-1 and TRBJ1-1; D remains ambiguous. Germline CDR1 reads MGHDK; CDR2 reads SYGVNS. The CDR3 is made up of 12 amino acids. Trimming removed 4 bases at V and 3 bases at J, with 6 bases between.

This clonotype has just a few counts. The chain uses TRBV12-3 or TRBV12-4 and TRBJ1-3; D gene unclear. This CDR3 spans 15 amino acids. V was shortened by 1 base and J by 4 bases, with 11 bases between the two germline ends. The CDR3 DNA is TGTGCCAGCAGTTTAGAGGTGGCCCTGGGAAACACCATATATTTT. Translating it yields CASSLEVALGNTIYF.

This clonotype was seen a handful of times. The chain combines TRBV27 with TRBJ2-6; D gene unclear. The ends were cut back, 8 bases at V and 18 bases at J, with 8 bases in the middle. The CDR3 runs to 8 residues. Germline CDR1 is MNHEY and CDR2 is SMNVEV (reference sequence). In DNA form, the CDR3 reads TGTGCCAGCTCATCCGGGACTTTC. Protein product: CASSSGTF.

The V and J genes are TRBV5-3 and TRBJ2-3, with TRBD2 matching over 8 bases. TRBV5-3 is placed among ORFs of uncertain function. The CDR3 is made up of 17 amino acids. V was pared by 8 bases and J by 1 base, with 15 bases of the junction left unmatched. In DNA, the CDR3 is TGTGCCAGCTCCTCCGGGGCTAGCGGGTTACGCACAGATACGCAGTATTTT. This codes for CASSSGASGLRTDTQYF.

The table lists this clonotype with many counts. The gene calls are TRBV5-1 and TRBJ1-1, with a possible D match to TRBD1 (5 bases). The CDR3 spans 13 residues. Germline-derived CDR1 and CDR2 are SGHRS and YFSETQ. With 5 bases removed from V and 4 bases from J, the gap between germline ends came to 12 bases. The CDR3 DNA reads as TGCGCCAGCAGGACGGGGGTGAGCACTGAAGCTTTCTTT. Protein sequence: CASRTGVSTEAFF.

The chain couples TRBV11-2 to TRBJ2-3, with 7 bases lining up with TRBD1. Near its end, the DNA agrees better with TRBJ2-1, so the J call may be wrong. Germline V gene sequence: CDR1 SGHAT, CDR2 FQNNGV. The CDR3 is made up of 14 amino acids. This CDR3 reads CASSSDRDSNEQFF. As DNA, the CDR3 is TGTGCCAGCAGTTCAGACCGGGACAGCAATGAGCAGTTCTTC.

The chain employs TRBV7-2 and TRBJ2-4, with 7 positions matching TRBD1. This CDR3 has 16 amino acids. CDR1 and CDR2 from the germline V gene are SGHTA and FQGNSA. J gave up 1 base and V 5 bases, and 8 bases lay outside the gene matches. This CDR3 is CASSPDRAEAKNIQYF. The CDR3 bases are TGTGCCAGCAGCCCAGACAGGGCGGAGGCCAAAAACATTCAGTACTTC.

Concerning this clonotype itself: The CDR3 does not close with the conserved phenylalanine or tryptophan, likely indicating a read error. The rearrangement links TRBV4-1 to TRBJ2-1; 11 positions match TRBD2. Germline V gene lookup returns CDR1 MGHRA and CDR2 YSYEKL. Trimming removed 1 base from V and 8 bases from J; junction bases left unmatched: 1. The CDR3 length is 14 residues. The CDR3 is CASSQVSGRDEQFS. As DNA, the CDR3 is TGCGCCAGCAGCCAAGTTAGCGGGAGGGATGAGCAGTTCTCC.

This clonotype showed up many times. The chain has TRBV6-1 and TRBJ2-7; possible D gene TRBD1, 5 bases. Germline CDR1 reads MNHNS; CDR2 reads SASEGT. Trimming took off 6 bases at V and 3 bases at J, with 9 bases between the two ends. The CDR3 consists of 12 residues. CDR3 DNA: TGTGCCAGCAGCCGGACACTCTACGAGCAGTACTTC. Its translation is CASSRTLYEQYF.

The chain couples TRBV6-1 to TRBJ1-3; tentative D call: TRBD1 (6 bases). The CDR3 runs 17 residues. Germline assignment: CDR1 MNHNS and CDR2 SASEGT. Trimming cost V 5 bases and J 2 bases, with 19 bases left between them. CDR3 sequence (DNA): TGTGCCAGCAGTTACGAGACCGGGGCAGGGGCTGGAAACACCATATATTTT. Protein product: CASSYETGAGAGNTIYF.

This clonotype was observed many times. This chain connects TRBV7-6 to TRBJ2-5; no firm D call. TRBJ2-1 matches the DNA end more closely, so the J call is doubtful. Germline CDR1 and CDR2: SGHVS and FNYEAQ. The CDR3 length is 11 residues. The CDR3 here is CASSLVDEQFF. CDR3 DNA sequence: TGTGCCAGCAGCTTAGTGGACGAGCAGTTCTTC.